What follows are 28 T cell receptor beta chains derived from one specimen sequenced in a study of blood T cell repertoires in COVID-19. TCRdb's table, derived via immunoSEQ multiplex PCR, lists solely in-frame clones and lacks some. The table has about 100,000 clones, 86% seen once. Sequencing input: PBMCs or T cells enriched from blood (not recorded which). Receptor source: a woman aged 45-65 years who had recovered from COVID-19.

The chain joins TRBV7-5 to TRBJ2-4; the table's D call, TRBD2, was not checked against the DNA. TRBV7-5 is a pseudogene locus. CDR3 length equals 19 residues. Written as DNA, the CDR3 is TGTGTCAGAAGCTTAGGTTCTTCAAGCGGGAGGGCTGGCAAAAACATTCAGTACTTC. Translating it yields CVRSLGSSSGRAGKNIQYF.

The rearrangement joins TRBV19 to TRBJ1-1; D may be TRBD1 (5 bases). The germline CDR1 and CDR2 sequences are LNHDA and SQIVND (reference sequence). V was shortened by 6 bases and J by 2 bases, with 13 bases between the two germline ends. This CDR3 has 14 amino acids. CDR3 nucleotide sequence: TGTGCCAGTAGGAAGTCGACAGCAAACACTGAAGCTTTCTTT. Translated, it gives CASRKSTANTEAFF.

This clone is medium-sized (0.01 to 0.1%) within its sample. The chain employs TRBV14 and TRBJ2-2, with D unclear. The germline V gene encodes CDR1 SGHDN and CDR2 FVKESK. This CDR3 region has 16 residues. Trimming took off 4 bases at V and 2 bases at J, with 14 bases between the two ends. CDR3 protein: CASSPWAAANTGELFF. The CDR3 region has the DNA TGTGCCAGCAGCCCATGGGCAGCTGCAAACACCGGGGAGCTGTTTTTT.

The chain employs TRBV19 and TRBJ2-3; 11 bases map to TRBD2. Trimming removed 4 bases from V and 0 bases from J; junction bases left unmatched: 3. The CDR3 has 16 residues. Germline assignment: CDR1 LNHDA and CDR2 SQIVND (reference sequence). DNA for the CDR3: TGTGCCAGTAGTACTAGCGGGGGGACAAGCACAGATACGCAGTATTTT. Translation gives CASSTSGGTSTDTQYF.

This rearrangement joins TRBV5-1 to TRBJ1-2; the match to TRBD1 covers 11 bases. The CDR3 extends over 15 amino acids. The J segment lost 8 bases and the V segment lost 4 bases, leaving 10 bases of the junction unmatched. Germline assignment: CDR1 SGHRS and CDR2 YFSETQ. CDR3 in amino acids: CASSDMDRGQLGYTF. The CDR3, as DNA: TGCGCCAGCAGCGATATGGACAGGGGGCAACTCGGCTACACCTTC.

This clone has a handful of counts. V gene TRBV18 combines with J gene TRBJ2-2; TRBD2 agrees at 10 bases. Losses at the gene ends were 3 bases for V and 10 bases for J; bases not matched to a gene: 8. The CDR3 loop spans 15 amino acids. Germline CDR1 reads KGHSH; CDR2 reads LQKENI. This CDR3 is CASSPFLAGVEELFF. The CDR3 coding sequence is TGTGCCAGCTCACCGTTCCTAGCGGGAGTAGAGGAGCTGTTTTTT.

The chain carries TRBV7-3 and TRBJ1-1, with TRBD1 matching 9 bases. The germline V gene encodes CDR1 SGHTA and CDR2 FQGTGA. This CDR3 contains 15 residues. Unmatched junction bases numbered 2, after V lost 2 bases and J lost 1 base. This CDR3 reads CASSLLGQGNTEAFF. Here the CDR3 DNA reads TGTGCCAGCAGCTTACTGGGACAGGGGAACACTGAAGCTTTCTTT.

The chain joins TRBV6-1 to TRBJ1-4; D is ambiguous. This CDR3 spans 11 amino acids. V lost 2 bases and J lost 13, with 8 bases in between. Germline values: CDR1 MNHNS, CDR2 SASEGT. The CDR3 bases are TGTGCCAGCAGTGAACGGGGTCGACTGTTTTTT. Its translation: CASSERGRLFF.

The chain joins TRBV21-1 to TRBJ2-5; the table's D call, TRBD1, was not checked against the DNA. TRBV21-1 is reported as a pseudogene. This CDR3 is 15 amino acids long. CDR3 region: CASSRGPAFQETQYF. The CDR3 region has the DNA TGTGCCAGCAGCAGGGGGCCGGCCTTTCAAGAGACCCAGTACTTC.

V usage is TRBV28 and J usage is TRBJ1-1; 7 nucleotides agree with TRBD1. The germline V gene encodes CDR1 MDHEN and CDR2 SYDVKM. The CDR3 runs to 13 residues. Trimming at V came to 11 bases and at J to 2 bases, leaving 8 bases not matched to a gene. CDR3 sequence reads: CAVQGLLNTEAFF. CDR3 DNA sequence: TGTGCCGTACAGGGGTTGTTAAACACTGAAGCTTTCTTT.

The rearrangement uses TRBV24-1 and TRBJ2-1, with TRBD1 matching 10 bases. The length of the CDR3 is 15 residues. CDR1 is KGHDR and CDR2 is SFDVKD in the germline V gene. V gave up 5 bases and J gave up 7 bases; unmatched junction bases: 7. This CDR3 is CATSAVDRGVNEQFF. CDR3 sequence (DNA): TGTGCCACCAGTGCCGTGGACAGGGGGGTTAATGAGCAGTTCTTC.

J is TRBJ2-2 and V is TRBV30; TRBD2 agrees at 10 bases. CDR3 length: 14 amino acids. Germline V gene lookup returns CDR1 GTSNPN and CDR2 SVGIG (reference sequence). V dropped 5 bases and J dropped 6; count of bases not matched to a gene: 6. CDR3 sequence reads: CAWSFLAGAGELFF. CDR3 bases: TGTGCCTGGTCTTTCCTAGCGGGGGCCGGGGAGCTGTTTTTT.

This chain connects TRBV28 to TRBJ1-6, with D hard to call. CDR1 is MDHEN and CDR2 is SYDVKM in the germline V gene. The CDR3 has 12 amino acids. Trimming stripped 6 bases from V and 5 bases from J, with 5 bases between. The CDR3 here is CASRTNNSPLHF. The CDR3 nucleotides are TGTGCCAGCAGAACTAATAATTCACCCCTCCACTTT.

This clone has a single count. The chain employs TRBV19 and TRBJ1-5; TRBD1 matches at 10 bases. Unmatched junction bases numbered 4, after V lost 6 bases and J lost 2 bases. This CDR3 has 15 residues. Germline-derived CDR1 and CDR2 are LNHDA and SQIVND (reference sequence). In DNA form, the CDR3 reads TGTGCCAGTAGGACCGGGACAGGGGGCAATCAGCCCCAGCATTTT. Encoded protein: CASRTGTGGNQPQHF.

This sequence joins TRBV7-9 and TRBJ2-7; possible D gene TRBD1, 6 bases. The V end was cut by 6 bases, the J end by 7 bases, with 16 bases between. Germline CDR1 and CDR2: SEHNR and FQNEAQ (reference sequence). The CDR3 is 13 residues long. The CDR3 sequence: CASRFDRTGEQYF. As DNA, the CDR3 is TGTGCCAGCAGGTTCGACAGGACGGGGGAGCAGTACTTC.

V gene TRBV6-5 combines with J gene TRBJ1-1; D uncertain. V was pared by 5 bases and J by 4 bases, with 14 bases between. Germline lookup yields CDR1 MNHEY and CDR2 SVGAGI. The CDR3 spans 14 residues. The CDR3, as DNA: TGTGCCAGCAGTAACAGTGTTCTCTCCACTGAAGCTTTCTTT. Translating gives CASSNSVLSTEAFF.

V is TRBV5-1 and J is TRBJ1-1, with a tentative D call TRBD1 (5 bases). The V and J ends lost 1 base and 0 bases respectively, with 10 bases between them. Per the germline V gene, CDR1 is SGHRS and CDR2 is YFSETQ. The CDR3 is 15 amino acids. CDR3 loop: CASSLRGLLNTEAFF. CDR3 in DNA: TGCGCCAGCAGCTTGAGGGGACTCTTGAACACTGAAGCTTTCTTT.

This clone was seen once. The gene calls are TRBV5-4 and TRBJ1-1, with 7 bases lining up with TRBD1. CDR1 and CDR2 from the germline V gene are SGHNT and YYREEE (reference sequence). This CDR3 has 20 residues. Germline trimming cut 0 bases from V and 5 bases from J; bases unmatched to any gene: 22. In nucleotides, the CDR3 is TGTGCCAGCAGCTTGGCGACCAGAGTGCAGGCAGGGGGTTCCGATACTGAAGCTTTCTTT. Translating it yields CASSLATRVQAGGSDTEAFF.

This clone came up once. This rearrangement joins TRBV28 to TRBJ1-2; 8 bases are a match to TRBD1. The CDR3 runs to 16 residues. With 4 bases clipped from V and 4 bases from J, the junction kept 11 bases outside the gene matches. CDR1 and CDR2 from the germline V gene are MDHEN and SYDVKM. This chain's CDR3 is CASSSQRPGQVYGYTF. CDR3 bases: TGTGCCAGCAGTTCCCAGAGACCGGGACAGGTCTATGGCTACACCTTC.

The chain combines TRBV28 with TRBJ1-2, with TRBD1 identical over 9 bases. V shed 6 bases and J 3 bases; nucleotides not matched to a gene: 5. CDR1 is MDHEN, CDR2 SYDVKM, per germline. The CDR3 covers 14 residues. CDR3 protein: CASRLRQGDYGYTF. CDR3 nucleotide sequence: TGTGCCAGCAGATTGAGACAGGGGGACTATGGCTACACCTTC.

J is TRBJ2-7 and V is TRBV6-5; 8 bases agree with TRBD1. From germline, CDR1 is MNHEY and CDR2 SVGAGI. The CDR3 sequence is 15 residues long. Trimming removed 0 bases from V and 2 bases from J; junction bases left unmatched: 3. CDR3 sequence: CASSYSGTGTYEQYF. CDR3 DNA: TGTGCCAGCAGTTACTCGGGGACAGGAACCTACGAGCAGTACTTC.

This clone is medium-sized in the sample. The chain has TRBV3-1 (or the pseudogene TRBV3-2) and TRBJ1-2; 9 positions match TRBD1. Germline CDR1 is LGHDT and CDR2 is YNNKEL (reference sequence). This CDR3 is built from 17 residues. V gave up 0 bases and J gave up 8 bases; unmatched junction bases: 13. CDR3 in DNA: TGTGCCAGCAGCCAAGAGCGAGGGACAGGGCACCTTCGGGGCTACACCTTC. It encodes CASSQERGTGHLRGYTF.

This sequence joins TRBV10-3 and TRBJ1-2; 7 positions match TRBD1. The CDR3 extends over 15 amino acids. CDR1 is ENHRY, CDR2 SYGVKD, per germline. Trimming removed 6 bases from V and 4 bases from J; junction bases left unmatched: 11. CDR3 sequence (DNA): TGTGCCATCAGGTACACCGACAGGGACGTCTATGGCTACACCTTC. This sequence encodes CAIRYTDRDVYGYTF.

J is TRBJ2-7 and V is TRBV5-4; D call uncertain. V was trimmed by 0 bases and J by 4 bases, leaving 8 bases between them. Germline CDR1 SGHNT, CDR2 YYREEE (reference sequence). The CDR3 runs 13 residues. CDR3 sequence: CASSLGEEYEQYF. CDR3 coding DNA: TGTGCCAGCAGCTTGGGCGAAGAGTACGAGCAGTACTTC.

Worth noting for this clone: The sample contains more than one DNA sequence encoding this CDR3. V gene TRBV11-2 combines with J gene TRBJ1-2, with D uncertain. V gave up 5 bases and J gave up 4 bases, with 8 bases separating them. Germline assignment: CDR1 SGHAT and CDR2 FQNNGV. The CDR3 spans 12 residues. DNA for the CDR3: TGTGCCAGCAGCCCGGGTGGCTATGGCTACACCTTC. Its translation: CASSPGGYGYTF. The full variable domain, with the rest looked up from reference TRBV11-2 and TRBJ1-2, is EAGVAQSPRYKIIEKRQSVAFWCNPISGHATLYWYQQILGQGPKLLIQFQNNGVVDDSQLPKDRFSAERLKGVDSTLKIQPAKLEDSAVYLCASSPGGYGYTFGSGTRLTVV.

CDR3 bases: TGTGCCAGCAGGTCTGCGCCAACCTACGAGCAGTACTTC. Translating it yields CASRSAPTYEQYF. The chain joins TRBV28 to TRBJ2-7; D unclear. Trimming removed 6 bases from V and 2 bases from J, with 11 bases in between. The CDR3 extends over 13 amino acids. From germline, CDR1 is MDHEN and CDR2 SYDVKM.

This rearrangement joins TRBV6-5 to TRBJ2-7; D is possibly TRBD1 (6 bases). V lost 6 bases, J lost 1 base, and 13 bases lay in between. The CDR3 loop spans 14 amino acids. Per germline, CDR1 MNHEY and CDR2 SVGAGI. The CDR3 protein is CASSLWTASYEQYF. As DNA, the CDR3 is TGTGCCAGCAGCCTTTGGACAGCTTCCTACGAGCAGTACTTC.

The chain links TRBV5-1 to TRBJ1-1; D may be TRBD1 (5 bases). The CDR3 extends over 14 amino acids. Trimming pared 1 base from V and 4 bases from J, leaving 11 bases between. CDR1 is SGHRS, CDR2 YFSETQ, per germline. As DNA, the CDR3 is TGCGCCAGCAGCTTGCAGGGAGGAAGCACTGAAGCTTTCTTT. Protein sequence: CASSLQGGSTEAFF.